These T cell receptor beta chains were read from a single sample in a study of PD-L1 blockade in urothelial cancer. TCRdb keeps only in-frame clones here, not all; method: immunoSEQ multiplex PCR. The sample carries 30,000 to 40,000 clones, more than 70% recorded once. The source material was PBMCs, sampled around atezolizumab (anti-PD-L1) treatment. The receptors were gathered from a man aged 55 to 70 with urothelial cancer. CDR3s include the opening cysteine and the closing phenylalanine or tryptophan. A D gene is named only where the DNA matches it firmly. Some rows have no size entry. The others give once, few or many, or a class for an expanded clone.

D | J | V | size | CDR3 | DNA
. | TRBJ1-2 | TRBV7-9 | . | CASSPSTGPTYGYTF | TGTGCCAGCAGCCCATCGACAGGCCCTACTTATGGCTACACCTTC
. | TRBJ1-4 | TRBV7-2 | . | CASSSRGATNEKLFF | TGTGCCAGCAGTTCTAGGGGTGCAACTAATGAAAAACTGTTTTTT
. | TRBJ1-2 | TRBV5-4 | . | CASSFHREYSYTF | TGTGCCAGCAGCTTCCACAGGGAATATAGCTACACCTTC
. | TRBJ2-2 | TRBV4-3 | . | CASSQVTAGELFF | TGCGCCAGCAGCCAAGTCACTGCCGGGGAGCTGTTTTTT
. | TRBJ2-5 | TRBV4-3 | . | CASSQDRGRETQYF | TGCGCCAGCAGCCAAGATCGGGGTAGGGAGACCCAGTACTTC
TRBD1 | TRBJ1-5 | TRBV7-9 | . | CASSLTGGNQPQHF | TGTGCCAGCAGCTTAACAGGGGGCAATCAGCCCCAGCATTTT
TRBD2 | TRBJ2-7 | TRBV7-6 | . | CASSPSGYSSYEQYF | TGTGCCAGCAGCCCTAGCGGGTACAGCTCCTACGAGCAGTACTTC
. | TRBJ2-2 | TRBV10-3 | . | CAISARGMNTGELFF | TGTGCCATCAGTGCTAGGGGCATGAACACCGGGGAGCTGTTTTTT
TRBD2 | TRBJ2-5 | TRBV9 | . | CASSFLAGGPQYF | TGTGCCAGCAGCTTCCTAGCGGGGGGTCCCCAGTACTTC
. | TRBJ1-1 | TRBV28 | . | CASRGRMNTEAFF | TGTGCCAGCAGGGGGCGCATGAACACTGAAGCTTTCTTT
. | TRBJ2-5 | TRBV2 | . | CASEGQTLETQYF | TGTGCCAGCGAGGGTCAGACTTTAGAGACCCAGTACTTC
. | TRBJ1-2 | TRBV4-1 | . | CASSQDVVYGYTF | TGCGCCAGCAGCCAAGATGTAGTATATGGCTACACCTTC
. | TRBJ1-2 | TRBV9 | once | CASRGANYGYTF | TGTGCCAGCCGCGGAGCTAACTATGGCTACACCTTC
TRBD1 | TRBJ1-2 | TRBV28 | . | CASGDRGRRGYTF | TGTGCCAGTGGGGACAGGGGGCGTCGAGGCTACACCTTC
TRBD2 | TRBJ2-5 | TRBV19 | . | CASSIPSGGAETQYF | TGTGCCAGTAGTATCCCTAGCGGGGGAGCCGAGACCCAGTACTTC
. | TRBJ1-1 | TRBV7-9 | . | CASSLVGQKNTEAFF | TGTGCCAGCAGCTTAGTTGGGCAGAAGAACACTGAAGCTTTCTTT
. | TRBJ2-6 | TRBV15 | . | CATSRGGLGANVLTF | TGTGCCACCAGCAGAGGTGGGCTTGGGGCCAACGTCCTGACTTTC
TRBD1 | TRBJ2-5 | TRBV6-6 | once | CASSYGQGVKETQYF | TGTGCCAGCAGTTACGGACAGGGGGTAAAAGAGACCCAGTACTTC
TRBD2 | TRBJ2-1 | TRBV19 | . | CASSITSGRAFHEQFF | TGTGCCAGTAGTATAACCAGCGGGAGGGCCTTTCATGAGCAGTTCTTC
. | TRBJ2-2 | TRBV10-3 | . | CAISETGKNTGELFF | TGTGCCATCAGTGAAACAGGGAAGAACACCGGGGAGCTGTTTTTT
TRBD1 | TRBJ1-2 | TRBV19 | medium-sized | CASSIDAGQEPYGYTF | TGTGCCAGTAGTATAGACGCGGGACAGGAGCCTTATGGCTACACCTTC
TRBD1 | TRBJ2-1 | TRBV5-6 | . | CASSFGQGSDNEQFF | TGTGCCAGCAGCTTCGGACAGGGGTCAGACAATGAGCAGTTCTTC
. | TRBJ2-1 | TRBV5-4 | . | CASSLAYGSRVDEQFF | TGTGCCAGCAGCTTGGCGTATGGGAGCAGAGTGGATGAGCAGTTCTTC
. | TRBJ2-1 | TRBV27 | . | CASSSLEQASSYNEQFF | TGTGCCAGCTCCTCCCTCGAGCAGGCTTCTTCCTACAATGAGCAGTTCTTC
TRBD2 | TRBJ2-5 | TRBV30 | once | CAWGSGWETQYF | TGTGCCTGGGGTAGCGGGTGGGAGACCCAGTACTTC
TRBD2 | TRBJ2-5 | TRBV28 | . | CASMTSGGAETQYF | TGTGCCAGCATGACTAGCGGGGGGGCTGAGACCCAGTACTTC
. | TRBJ2-7 | TRBV19 | once | CASSRGQSPYEQYF | TGTGCCAGTAGTCGCGGACAGAGCCCCTACGAGCAGTACTTC
TRBD1 | TRBJ2-1 | TRBV19 | once | CASSTNRGWEQFF | TGTGCCAGTAGTACTAACAGGGGATGGGAGCAGTTCTTC
TRBD1 | TRBJ1-1 | TRBV18 | . | CASSSRTGTNTEAFF | TGTGCCAGCTCATCCCGGACAGGGACGAACACTGAAGCTTTCTTT
. | TRBJ1-6 | TRBV5-1 | . | CASSSQGQNSPLHF | TGCGCCAGCAGCTCACAGGGCCAGAATTCACCCCTCCACTTT
TRBD2 | TRBJ2-2 | TRBV30 | . | CAWSVLAGGGGELFF | TGTGCCTGGAGTGTACTAGCGGGCGGAGGCGGGGAGCTGTTTTTT
TRBD1 | TRBJ2-3 | TRBV14 | . | CASSLRDRGGDTQYF | TGTGCCAGCAGCCTCCGGGACAGGGGAGGGGATACGCAGTATTTT
. | TRBJ2-1 | TRBV6-6 | . | CASSYSSLSSYNEQFF | TGTGCCAGCAGTTACTCGAGCTTAAGCTCCTACAATGAGCAGTTCTTC
. | TRBJ2-7 | TRBV29-1 | . | CSAGWRNEQYF | TGCAGCGCTGGTTGGAGGAACGAGCAGTACTTC
. | TRBJ1-5 | TRBV30 | . | CAWSGAAGARDQPQHF | TGTGCCTGGAGTGGGGCGGCGGGGGCAAGGGATCAGCCCCAGCATTTT
TRBD2 | TRBJ2-7 | TRBV7-2 | once | CASSYVAGGSYEQYF | TGTGCCAGCAGCTATGTAGCGGGCGGTTCCTACGAGCAGTACTTC
TRBD1 | TRBJ1-2 | TRBV7-8 | . | CASSKTGIYGYTF | TGTGCCAGCAGCAAGACAGGGATCTATGGCTACACCTTC
TRBD2 | TRBJ2-1 | TRBV2 | . | CASRGLAGLNEQFF | TGTGCCAGCAGGGGACTAGCGGGGCTAAATGAGCAGTTCTTC
TRBD1 | TRBJ2-1 | TRBV18 | . | CASSAEGALINEQFF | TGTGCCAGCTCGGCTGAGGGGGCATTGATCAATGAGCAGTTCTTC
. | TRBJ1-2 | TRBV28 | few | CASSLGGGGARGYTF | TGTGCCAGCAGTCTGGGGGGAGGAGGCGCCAGGGGCTACACCTTC
. | TRBJ1-1 | TRBV18 | few | CASSPNSWPNTEAFF | TGTGCCAGCTCACCCAACAGCTGGCCCAACACTGAAGCTTTCTTT
. | TRBJ2-5 | TRBV19 | . | CASSIVVGLAGLQETQYF | TGTGCCAGTAGTATTGTGGTGGGACTCGCAGGGCTCCAAGAGACCCAGTACTTC
. | TRBJ2-3 | TRBV7-2 | . | CASSLGQLTDTQYF | TGTGCCAGCAGCTTGGGGCAGCTCACAGATACGCAGTATTTT
TRBD2 | TRBJ2-2 | TRBV11-3 | . | CASSKGLAGTGELFF | TGTGCCAGCAGTAAGGGACTAGCGGGAACCGGGGAGCTGTTTTTT
. | TRBJ2-5 | TRBV28 | . | CASSPPLWEADQETQYF | TGTGCCAGCAGTCCTCCCCTGTGGGAGGCAGACCAAGAGACCCAGTACTTC
TRBD1 | TRBJ2-1 | TRBV10-2 | . | CASSERRTGMRNEQFF | TGCGCCAGCAGTGAGAGACGGACAGGGATGCGGAATGAGCAGTTCTTC
. | TRBJ2-7 | TRBV12-2 | . | CASRLGHSGYEQYF | TGTGCAAGTCGCTTAGGTCACAGCGGGTACGAGCAGTACTTC
TRBD1 | TRBJ2-2 | TRBV11-2 | . | CASSKGGTGSDTGELFF | TGTGCCAGCAGCAAAGGCGGGACAGGGTCGGACACCGGGGAGCTGTTTTTT
. | TRBJ2-2 | TRBV11-2 | . | CASSFRGSGSNTGELFF | TGTGCCAGCAGCTTCAGGGGCTCGGGGTCGAACACCGGGGAGCTGTTTTTT
. | TRBJ1-2 | TRBV5-6 | few | CASSLVRGNGYTF | TGTGCCAGCAGCTTGGTCAGGGGTAATGGCTACACCTTC
. | TRBJ2-1 | TRBV29-1 | . | CSVHSYNEQFF | TGCAGCGTCCACTCCTACAATGAGCAGTTCTTC
TRBD1 | TRBJ1-2 | TRBV9 | . | CASGTGQHNYGYTF | TGTGCCAGCGGTACGGGACAGCATAACTATGGCTACACCTTC
TRBD2 | TRBJ2-7 | TRBV7-2 | . | CASSSRGAYEQYF | TGTGCCAGCAGCTCGCGGGGGGCGTACGAGCAGTACTTC